A selection of T cell receptor beta chains follows, all from one sample in a study of CD8 T cells in Susac syndrome. One entry per CDR3 protein, called by TCRdb with MiXCR from the immunoSEQ multiplex PCR reads. The sample shows roughly 200,000 distinct CDR3 sequences, under 95% of them seen only once. The sample consisted of CD4+ T cells from PBMCs. The source of these receptors is a human donor with Susac syndrome. CDR3s leave out the opening cysteine and the closing phenylalanine or tryptophan. D genes are given only for firm matches. Expanded clones get a size class; other rows say once, few or many, or leave the size out.

size	D	V	J	CDR3
once	-	TRBV6-2/TRBV6-3	TRBJ1-6	ASSYGDSPLH
-	-	TRBV5-5	TRBJ2-7	ASSSPGSYEQY
-	-	TRBV20-1	TRBJ1-4	SAGGAGLGEKLF
-	TRBD1	TRBV20-1	TRBJ1-4	SARQGPNEKLF
-	-	TRBV15	TRBJ2-1	ATSPRGSSSYNEQF
once	TRBD2	TRBV20-1	TRBJ2-1	SARRLAGWNEQF
-	-	TRBV5-1	TRBJ2-2	ASSSTGLTGELF
-	-	TRBV7-2	TRBJ2-6	ASSYGRGSGANVLT
-	-	TRBV14	TRBJ2-5	ASSQDLVGTQY
-	TRBD2	TRBV5-1	TRBJ2-5	ASSFLAGKEETQY
-	-	TRBV5-1	TRBJ1-1	ASSPSGRTEAF
-	-	TRBV20-1	TRBJ1-3	SASQGGSTLSGNTIY
-	TRBD2	TRBV7-2	TRBJ2-3	ASSGSGGRDTQY
-	-	TRBV11-2	TRBJ1-2	ASSLGRSAGNYGYT
-	-	TRBV6-5	TRBJ2-3	ASSPRALTDTQY
-	-	TRBV5-6	TRBJ2-4	ASSLGDGKGQY
-	-	TRBV24-1	TRBJ2-7	ATSSGYEQY
-	-	TRBV19	TRBJ2-6	ASTPLGAGANVLT
-	-	TRBV5-6	TRBJ1-1	ASSPAYEPQGRDTEAF
-	TRBD1	TRBV11-2	TRBJ2-3	ASSFTRTGGTDTQY
-	TRBD1	TRBV14	TRBJ2-1	ASSLTGGVRSYNEQF
-	-	TRBV12-3/TRBV12-4	TRBJ2-5	ASSSERNQETQY
-	-	TRBV4-3	TRBJ2-7	ASSQAPVGSYEQY
-	-	TRBV7-9	TRBJ2-1	ASSVTASSYNEQF
-	-	TRBV30	TRBJ1-1	AWSEDRFKNTEAF
-	TRBD1	TRBV6-6	TRBJ2-5	ASSYTGTEQTQY
-	TRBD1	TRBV3-1	TRBJ1-4	ASSPRDRSNEKLF
-	-	TRBV5-1	TRBJ2-7	ASSLETAGEQY
-	TRBD2	TRBV4-3	TRBJ2-7	ASSHRTSDEQY
-	TRBD1	TRBV9	TRBJ2-7	ASSETGFEQY
-	-	TRBV5-1	TRBJ1-1	ASNPRGLRTEAF
-	-	TRBV3-1	TRBJ1-2	ASSLGRPSVGYT
-	-	TRBV7-3	TRBJ2-3	ASSPGLTRTDTQY
-	-	TRBV5-5	TRBJ2-1	ASSLLVLNEQF
-	-	TRBV15	TRBJ1-6	ATSRDLLAVQGSPLH
-	TRBD1	TRBV7-2	TRBJ1-2	ASRPGQNYGYT
-	TRBD1	TRBV6-6	TRBJ2-5	ASRRRGSGQETQY
once	-	TRBV5-1	TRBJ1-4	ASSFDAVNEKLF
once	-	TRBV11-2	TRBJ1-1	ASSLSNGLEAF
-	TRBD1	TRBV7-9	TRBJ1-2	ASSSGDRQSYGYT